This entry concerns a single TCR beta chain. This sample stems from a study of OX40 agonist ivuxolimab in advanced cancers. Germline V gives CDR1 LNHDA, CDR2 SQIVND (reference sequence). The CDR3 runs 15 residues. V lost 4 bases, J lost 5 bases, and 18 bases lay in between. Assay: immunoSEQ multiplex PCR; the TCRdb copy retains only in-frame clones and omits some. The table has tens of thousands of clones, 81% seen once. The chain joins TRBV19 to TRBJ2-7; tentative D call: TRBD2 (6 bases). The TCR originated in an adult with an advanced solid tumor such as melanoma, head and neck, liver or kidney cancer. Here the sequenced sample was CD4+ or CD8+ T cells sorted from blood, taken in a trial of the OX40 agonist ivuxolimab. The DNA of the CDR3 is TGTGCCAGTAGTAAGCGATCCGGAGGGATCCACGAGCAGTACTTC. It codes for CASSKRSGGIHEQYF.